This record looks at one TCR beta chain sequence and its context. CDR1 is MNHNS, CDR2 SASEGT, per germline. V was cut by 1 base and J by 1 base, with 5 bases left in between. The CDR3 is made up of 14 amino acids. Per the study methods: The authors estimated nucleated cell counts from reference gene primer amplification. Sequencing was performed with immunoSEQ multiplex PCR; in TCRdb, only in-frame clones are kept and a portion is missing. That table supplies the V and J calls and clone size; D and trimming were determined from the DNA. The sample has approximately 440,000 clones; about nine tenths are singletons. This sample is part of a study of blood T cell repertoires in COVID-19.

The TCR sequence derives from a woman younger than 30 who had recovered from COVID-19. The chain combines TRBV6-1 with TRBJ1-5; D remains unclear. The sample taken for sequencing was PBMCs or T cells enriched from blood (not recorded which). The CDR3 DNA follows: TGTGCCAGCAGTGAAGGAGGGAGCAATCAGCCCCAGCATTTT. Translation gives CASSEGGSNQPQHF.